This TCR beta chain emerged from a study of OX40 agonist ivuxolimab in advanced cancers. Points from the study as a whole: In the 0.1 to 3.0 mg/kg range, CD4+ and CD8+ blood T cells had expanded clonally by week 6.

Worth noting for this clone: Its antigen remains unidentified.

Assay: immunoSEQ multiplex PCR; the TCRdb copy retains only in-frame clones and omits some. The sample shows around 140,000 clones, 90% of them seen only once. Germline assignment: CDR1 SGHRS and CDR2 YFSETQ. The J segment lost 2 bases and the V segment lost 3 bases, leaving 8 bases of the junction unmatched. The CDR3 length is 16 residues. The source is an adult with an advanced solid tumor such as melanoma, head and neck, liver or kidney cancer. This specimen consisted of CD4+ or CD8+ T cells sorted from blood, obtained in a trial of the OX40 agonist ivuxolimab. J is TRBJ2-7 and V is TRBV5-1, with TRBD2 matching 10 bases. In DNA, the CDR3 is TGCGCCAGCAGCTACACTAGCGGGACGACACCCTACGAGCAGTACTTC. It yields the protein CASSYTSGTTPYEQYF. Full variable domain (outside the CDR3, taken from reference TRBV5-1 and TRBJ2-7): KAGVTQTPRYLIKTRGQQVTLSCSPISGHRSVSWYQQTPGQGLQFLFEYFSETQRNKGNFPGRFSGRQFSNSRSEMNVSTLELGDSALYLCASSYTSGTTPYEQYFGPGTRLTVT.